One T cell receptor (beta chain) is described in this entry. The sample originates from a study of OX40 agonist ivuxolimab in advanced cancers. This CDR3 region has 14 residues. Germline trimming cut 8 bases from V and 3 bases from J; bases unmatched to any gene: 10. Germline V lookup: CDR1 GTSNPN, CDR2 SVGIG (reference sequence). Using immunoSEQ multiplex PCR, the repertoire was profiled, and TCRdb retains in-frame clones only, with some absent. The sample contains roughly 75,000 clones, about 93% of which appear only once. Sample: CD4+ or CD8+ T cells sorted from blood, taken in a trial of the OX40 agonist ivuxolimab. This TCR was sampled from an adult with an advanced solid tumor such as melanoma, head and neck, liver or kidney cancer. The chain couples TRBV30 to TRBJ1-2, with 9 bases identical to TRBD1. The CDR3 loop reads CAHQGQGIDYGYTF. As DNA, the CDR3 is TGTGCCCACCAAGGACAGGGGATAGACTATGGCTACACCTTC.